This T cell receptor (beta chain) comes out of a study of blood T cells in healthy people across ages. Next came a second PCR, run for about 6 to 12 cycles, which used a sample-barcoded 5' primer along with a J-beta primer mix. CDR3-containing paired-end reads numbered at least 2.5 million in each sample. TCRdb independently ran MiXCR on the 5' RACE reads; one entry per CDR3 protein. The data show roughly 700,000 distinct CDR3 sequences, about 52% seen once. Each sample had at least 6 million PBMCs isolated. The CDR3 has 15 residues. V dropped 0 bases and J dropped 4; count of bases not matched to a gene: 4. The germline V gene encodes CDR1 SGDLS and CDR2 YYNGEE.

Sequences were obtained from blood. This TCR derives from a woman aged 60-70 years in good health. The V and J genes are TRBV9 and TRBJ2-1, with 7 nucleotides matching TRBD2. In nucleotides, the CDR3 is TGTGCCAGCAGCGTAGAGCTAGCGGCTTACAATGAGCAGTTCTTC. It is translated as CASSVELAAYNEQFF.